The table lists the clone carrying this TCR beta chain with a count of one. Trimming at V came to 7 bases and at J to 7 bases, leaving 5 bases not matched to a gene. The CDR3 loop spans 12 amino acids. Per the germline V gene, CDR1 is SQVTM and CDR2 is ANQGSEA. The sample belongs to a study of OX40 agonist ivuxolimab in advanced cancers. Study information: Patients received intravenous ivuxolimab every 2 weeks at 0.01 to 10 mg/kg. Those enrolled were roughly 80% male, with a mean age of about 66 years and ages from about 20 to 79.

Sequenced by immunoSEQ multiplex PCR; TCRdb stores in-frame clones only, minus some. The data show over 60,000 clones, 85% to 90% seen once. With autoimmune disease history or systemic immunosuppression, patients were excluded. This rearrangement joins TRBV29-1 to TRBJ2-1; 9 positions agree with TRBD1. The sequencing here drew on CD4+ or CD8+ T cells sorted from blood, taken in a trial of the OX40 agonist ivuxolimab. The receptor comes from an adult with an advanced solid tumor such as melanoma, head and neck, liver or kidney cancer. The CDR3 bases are TGCAGCGCTAGGGACAGGGCAAATGAGCAGTTCTTC. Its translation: CSARDRANEQFF.